This T cell receptor (beta chain) stems from a study of blood T cell repertoires in COVID-19. At the level of the study: PBMCs, B-cell-depleted T cells, or T cells were the source of the cDNA or gDNA that made up the material.

TCRdb's copy holds only in-frame clones and misses some; the assay was immunoSEQ multiplex PCR. Here the sample spans a few hundred thousand clones, roughly 90% being singletons. Trimming took 4 bases from V and 0 from J; bases not matched to a gene: 6. The CDR3 is 16 residues long. Germline V gives CDR1 MGHRA, CDR2 YSYEKL. This clonotype was sampled from a middle-aged woman with COVID-19, enrolled during active disease. The specimen sequenced was peripheral blood. The chain employs TRBV4-1 and TRBJ2-3, with 8 bases that match TRBD1. CDR3 protein: CASSLPGQASTDTQYF. The DNA of the CDR3 is TGCGCCAGCAGCCTACCGGGACAGGCGAGCACAGATACGCAGTATTTT.